A single sample gave rise to the 17 T cell receptor beta chains below, sequenced in a study of technical replicates of blood from several donors. TCRdb keeps only in-frame clones here, not all; method: immunoSEQ multiplex PCR. The data hold about 14,000 clones, with roughly 80% observed a single time. Source material: PBMCs. These receptors were collected from a human donor in good health.

The rearrangement links TRBV29-1 to TRBJ2-7; TRBD2 matches at 10 bases. This CDR3 region has 13 residues. The J segment lost 9 bases and the V segment lost 6 bases, leaving 11 bases of the junction unmatched. Per germline, CDR1 SQVTM and CDR2 ANQGSEA. Here the CDR3 reads CSVRTSGPSGQYF. CDR3 DNA sequence: TGCAGCGTAAGGACTAGCGGACCCTCGGGGCAGTACTTC.

V and J are TRBV9 and TRBJ1-3, with 10 bases aligning to TRBD1. V lost 4 bases to trimming and J lost 2 bases; unmatched junction nucleotides: 6. This CDR3 contains 16 residues. Germline V gene data show CDR1 as SGDLS and CDR2 as YYNGEE. CDR3 loop: CASSPPGQGTGNTIYF. The CDR3 DNA reads as TGTGCCAGCAGCCCCCCGGGACAGGGGACTGGAAACACCATATATTTT.

The genes are TRBV27 and TRBJ1-4; 9 nucleotides align to TRBD1. V lost 5 bases and J lost 7; bases outside the gene matches: 8. The CDR3 contains 15 residues. The V gene's germline CDR1 is MNHEY and CDR2 SMNVEV (reference sequence). The CDR3: CASSPWGDRAEKLFF. Here the CDR3 DNA reads TGTGCCAGCAGTCCCTGGGGGGACAGGGCTGAAAAACTGTTTTTT. The full variable domain, completed using reference TRBV27 and TRBJ1-4, is EAQVTQNPRYLITVTGKKLTVTCSQNMNHEYMSWYRQDPGLGLRQIYYSMNVEVTDKGDVPEGYKVSRKEKRNFPLILESPSPNQTSLYFCASSPWGDRAEKLFFGSGTQLSVL.

This sequence joins TRBV5-8 and TRBJ2-7; D perhaps matches TRBD1 (6 bases). In germline, CDR1 is SGHTS, CDR2 YDEGEE. CDR3 length: 13 residues. V was trimmed by 0 bases and J by 5 bases, leaving 9 bases between them. For the CDR3, the DNA is TGTGCCAGCAGCTTGGGCAGGGGCCACGAGCAGTACTTC. Translation: CASSLGRGHEQYF. The whole variable domain, filled in from reference TRBV5-8 and TRBJ2-7, reads EAGVTQSPTHLIKTRGQQATLRCSPISGHTSVYWYQQALGLGLQFLLWYDEGEERNRGNFPPRFSGRQFPNYSSELNVNALELEDSALYLCASSLGRGHEQYFGPGTRLTVT.

This clone was counted only a few times. J is TRBJ1-2 and V is TRBV29-1; D ambiguous. The germline CDR1 and CDR2 sequences are SQVTM and ANQGSEA. The CDR3 runs 11 residues. Between the trimmed V and J ends, which lost 7 bases and 2 bases, there was a span of 8 bases. The CDR3 sequence: CSGLENYGYTF. DNA of the CDR3: TGCAGCGGACTCGAAAACTATGGCTACACCTTC. Supplemented by reference TRBV29-1 and TRBJ1-2, the full variable domain reads SAVISQKPSRDICQRGTSLTIQCQVDSQVTMMFWYRQQPGQSLTLIATANQGSEATYESGFVIDKFPISRPNLTFSTLTVSNMSPEDSSIYLCSGLENYGYTFGSGTRLTVV.

The chain carries TRBV4-1 and TRBJ2-5; the match to TRBD2 covers 12 bases. Germline loops: CDR1 MGHRA, CDR2 YSYEKL. Trimming took 1 base from V and 5 from J; bases not matched to a gene: 11. The CDR3 has 18 amino acids. The CDR3 DNA sequence: TGCGCCAGCAGCCAAGGATTCCGACTAGCGGGAGATCGGGAGACCCAGTACTTC. Translating gives CASSQGFRLAGDRETQYF.

In this sample, this clone turned up once. This chain links TRBV7-8 with TRBJ2-5; 11 nucleotides align to TRBD1. Looked up from germline, CDR1 is SGHVS and CDR2 is FQNEAQ. V lost 4 bases to trimming and J lost 1 base; unmatched junction nucleotides: 5. The CDR3 loop spans 16 amino acids. The CDR3, as DNA: TGTGCCAGCAGCTCCCCCGGACAGGGGGCCCAAGAGACCCAGTACTTC. Protein sequence: CASSSPGQGAQETQYF.

The chain uses TRBV19 and TRBJ1-4, with 8 bases lining up with TRBD1. The germline V gene encodes CDR1 LNHDA and CDR2 SQIVND (reference sequence). The CDR3 runs 16 residues. The V segment lost 4 bases and the J segment 0 bases; nucleotides outside the gene matches: 4. CDR3 nucleotide sequence: TGTGCCAGTAGTACCCAGGGGGCCGCAACTAATGAAAAACTGTTTTTT. Translation gives CASSTQGAATNEKLFF.

The chain carries TRBV7-9 and TRBJ2-7; D is unclear. Germline CDR1 SEHNR, CDR2 FQNEAQ (reference sequence). Deletions cut 5 bases from V and 3 bases from J, with 14 bases between. The CDR3 covers 14 residues. CDR3 bases: TGTGCCAGCAGCCCGACCGAGGCCCGCTACGAGCAGTACTTC. Encoded protein: CASSPTEARYEQYF. Full variable domain (missing parts from reference TRBV7-9 and TRBJ2-7): DTGVSQNPRHKITKRGQNVTFRCDPISEHNRLYWYRQTLGQGPEFLTYFQNEAQLEKSRLLSDRFSAERPKGSFSTLEIQRTEQGDSAMYLCASSPTEARYEQYFGPGTRLTVT.

This sequence joins TRBV5-1 and TRBJ2-1; 9 bases are a match to TRBD2. V trimming: 7 bases; J trimming: 4 bases; junction bases outside the gene matches: 6. Germline V gene lookup returns CDR1 SGHRS and CDR2 YFSETQ. The CDR3 is made up of 14 amino acids. CDR3 nucleotides: TGCGCCAGCTCCCCCGCGGGAGGGTACAATGAGCAGTTCTTC. It encodes CASSPAGGYNEQFF.

The chain uses TRBV9 and TRBJ2-2; 10 bases align to TRBD2. The CDR3 loop spans 16 amino acids. Germline values: CDR1 SGDLS, CDR2 YYNGEE. Trimming took 0 bases from V and 7 from J; bases not matched to a gene: 6. The CDR3 loop is CASSVDLAGGGGELFF. As DNA, the CDR3 is TGTGCCAGCAGCGTAGACTTAGCGGGAGGAGGCGGGGAGCTGTTTTTT.

The rearrangement joins TRBV10-1 to TRBJ2-1, with 10 bases fitting TRBD2. V lost 2 bases, J lost 11 bases, and 6 bases stayed unmatched. The CDR3 has 14 residues. Germline CDR1 reads WNHNN; CDR2 reads SYGVQD (reference sequence). Here the CDR3 DNA reads TGCGCCAGCAGTGAGCCTTTACTAGCGGGAAAGCAGTTCTTC. This codes for CASSEPLLAGKQFF.

The chain is built from TRBV11-3 and TRBJ1-1, with a possible D match to TRBD1 (6 bases). V was clipped by 5 bases and J by 1 base, with 11 bases between them. This CDR3 spans 14 amino acids. Looked up from germline, CDR1 is SGHNT and CDR2 is YENEEA. The CDR3 nucleotides are TGTGCCAGCAGCCCCCAGGGGACGAACACTGAAGCTTTCTTT. Amino acid sequence: CASSPQGTNTEAFF.

The chain employs TRBV7-2 and TRBJ2-3; 13 nucleotides line up with TRBD2. The CDR3 totals 16 residues. Germline lookup yields CDR1 SGHTA and CDR2 FQGNSA. V dropped 2 bases and J dropped 5; count of bases not matched to a gene: 4. CDR3 bases: TGTGCCAGCAGCTTATCGGGACTAGCGGGACGAGATACGCAGTATTTT. This encodes CASSLSGLAGRDTQYF.

This rearrangement joins TRBV7-6 to TRBJ1-5; tentative D call: TRBD1 (6 bases). Germline CDR1 and CDR2: SGHVS and FNYEAQ. Between the trimmed V and J ends, which lost 2 bases and 7 bases, there was a span of 12 bases. This CDR3 contains 14 residues. The CDR3 bases are TGTGCCAGCAGCTTAACTAACAGGGCCCAGCCCCAGCATTTT. Amino acids: CASSLTNRAQPQHF. Together with reference TRBV7-6 and TRBJ1-5, the CDR3 gives the full variable domain: GAGVSQSPRYKVTKRGQDVALRCDPISGHVSLYWYRQALGQGPEFLTYFNYEAQQDKSGLPNDRFSAERPEGSISTLTIQRTEQRDSAMYRCASSLTNRAQPQHFGDGTRLSIL.

This clone turned up a few times. The J gene is TRBJ1-2, the V gene TRBV10-2; 7 nucleotides line up with TRBD1. The CDR3 is 14 amino acids. The junction had 7 bases not matched to a gene; V was cut back by 3 bases and J by 6 bases. Germline lookup yields CDR1 WSHSY and CDR2 SAAADI. CDR3 coding DNA: TGCGCCAGCAGTGATACAGGGGATCCACATGGCTACACCTTC. It translates to CASSDTGDPHGYTF.

The chain recombines TRBV2 with TRBJ2-7; 10 nucleotides match TRBD1. In germline, CDR1 is SNHLY, CDR2 FYNNEI. Unmatched junction bases numbered 7, after V lost 8 bases and J lost 3 bases. CDR3 length equals 14 residues. CDR3: CASYRDRGLYEQYF. DNA for the CDR3: TGTGCCAGCTACCGGGACAGGGGTCTCTACGAGCAGTACTTC.